This T cell receptor (beta chain) was observed in a study of CD8 T cells in ankylosing spondylitis. Study-wide results and limits: Blood from ankylosing spondylitis patients appeared to carry a characteristic roughly 8-variant TCR beta motif.

This clonotype was seen ten or more times. The antigen is not known. Each CDR3 protein gets one entry after TCRdb re-called the 5' RACE reads with MiXCR. This table has roughly 300,000 distinct CDR3 sequences, around 8% appearing once. The V segment lost 3 bases and the J segment 5 bases; nucleotides outside the gene matches: 6. This CDR3 is built from 15 residues. Input material: blood, either unsorted or a sorted T cell fraction (not recorded which). The receptor's source is a male donor with ankylosing spondylitis. The chain links TRBV12-3 or TRBV12-4 to TRBJ2-5, with TRBD2 matching 10 bases. The CDR3 spells CASSFQAGGPETQYF. CDR3 in DNA: TGTGCCAGCAGTTTTCAAGCGGGAGGGCCTGAGACCCAGTACTTC.